The 9 T cell receptor beta chains in this list originate from one sample, sequenced in a study of memory CD4+ T cells and cytomegalovirus serostatus. Single viable CD3+CD4+CD8-CD45RO+ cells were sorted as the memory CD4+ T cells. The method was immunoSEQ multiplex PCR; TCRdb's version includes in-frame clones alone and lacks a portion of them. The data show 25,000 to 30,000 clones, with 75% seen just once and about 1% held by the top ten. Sequences were obtained from memory CD4+ T cells from blood. Receptors were obtained from an adult in good health and CMV-seronegative.

J is TRBJ2-5 and V is TRBV29-1, with D perhaps given as TRBD1 or TRBD2 (6 bases each). Germline V gives CDR1 SQVTM, CDR2 ANQGSEA. CDR3 length: 13 residues. CDR3 in amino acids: CTALNQGRETQYF. The CDR3 nucleotides read TGCACCGCGTTGAACCAGGGGAGGGAGACCCAGTACTTC.

The chain recombines TRBV6-5 with TRBJ1-1; TRBD1 matches at 7 bases. This CDR3 comprises 14 residues. The V gene end was trimmed by 6 bases and the J gene end by 4 bases; junction bases not matched to a gene: 8. Germline lookup yields CDR1 MNHEY and CDR2 SVGAGI. The CDR3: CASSRGAPVTEAFF. As DNA, the CDR3 is TGTGCCAGCAGCAGGGGGGCTCCAGTCACTGAAGCTTTCTTT.

This sequence joins TRBV7-3 and TRBJ2-5, with TRBD1 identical over 9 bases. Germline CDR1 and CDR2: SGHTA and FQGTGA. The CDR3 spans 15 residues. V shed 4 bases, J shed 2 bases, and the junction held 5 bases outside the gene matches. The CDR3 sequence is CASSSSGTGQETQYF. The CDR3 DNA follows: TGTGCCAGCAGCTCATCCGGGACAGGGCAAGAGACCCAGTACTTC.

CDR3 protein: CSVGSGGEQETQYF. In DNA form, the CDR3 reads TGCAGCGTTGGCTCAGGGGGCGAGCAAGAGACCCAGTACTTC. The chain links TRBV29-1 to TRBJ2-5, with 8 bases matching TRBD1. Germline trimming cut 4 bases from V and 2 bases from J; bases unmatched to any gene: 6. CDR1 and CDR2 from the germline V gene are SQVTM and ANQGSEA. The CDR3 runs to 14 residues.

The chain uses TRBV4-1 and TRBJ2-6, with TRBD1 matching over 9 bases. In germline, CDR1 is MGHRA, CDR2 YSYEKL. Trimming took 2 bases from V and 2 from J; bases not matched to a gene: 7. This CDR3 spans 18 amino acids. CDR3 in amino acids: CASSQRTGDEAGANVLTF. Here the CDR3 DNA reads TGCGCCAGCAGCCAACGGACAGGGGACGAGGCTGGGGCCAACGTCCTGACTTTC.

As DNA, the CDR3 is TGCAGCGTAGCTAGCGGGGGGAGCTCCTACAATGAGCAGTTCTTC. Translation: CSVASGGSSYNEQFF. The chain couples TRBV29-1 to TRBJ2-1, with 11 bases that match TRBD2. Germline-derived CDR1 and CDR2 are SQVTM and ANQGSEA. V gave up 6 bases and J gave up 0 bases; unmatched junction bases: 4. The CDR3 has 15 amino acids.

CDR3 loop: CASSLVGADTQYF. The CDR3 DNA is TGTGCCAGCAGCTTAGTGGGGGCAGATACGCAGTATTTT. This chain joins TRBV7-9 and TRBJ2-3; D tentatively reads TRBD1 or TRBD2 (5 bases each). The CDR3 contains 13 residues. Trimming pared 1 base from V and 4 bases from J, leaving 6 bases between. Germline V gene data show CDR1 as SEHNR and CDR2 as FQNEAQ (reference sequence).

This chain uses TRBV9 with TRBJ1-1; TRBD1 matches 8 bases. CDR1 is SGDLS, CDR2 YYNGEE, per germline. Trimming cost V 4 bases and J 11 bases; bases outside gene matches: 10. This CDR3 has 13 residues. The CDR3 sequence: CASSTYNRGVAFF. The CDR3 nucleotides are TGTGCCAGCAGCACATACAACAGGGGGGTCGCTTTCTTT.

V is TRBV7-6 and J is TRBJ2-3; 9 bases match TRBD1. Germline V gene data show CDR1 as SGHVS and CDR2 as FNYEAQ. CDR3 length: 14 amino acids. With 5 bases clipped from V and 3 bases from J, the junction kept 3 bases outside the gene matches. CDR3 amino acids: CASSRGQGTDTQYF. CDR3 sequence (DNA): TGTGCCAGCAGCCGCGGACAGGGGACAGATACGCAGTATTTT.